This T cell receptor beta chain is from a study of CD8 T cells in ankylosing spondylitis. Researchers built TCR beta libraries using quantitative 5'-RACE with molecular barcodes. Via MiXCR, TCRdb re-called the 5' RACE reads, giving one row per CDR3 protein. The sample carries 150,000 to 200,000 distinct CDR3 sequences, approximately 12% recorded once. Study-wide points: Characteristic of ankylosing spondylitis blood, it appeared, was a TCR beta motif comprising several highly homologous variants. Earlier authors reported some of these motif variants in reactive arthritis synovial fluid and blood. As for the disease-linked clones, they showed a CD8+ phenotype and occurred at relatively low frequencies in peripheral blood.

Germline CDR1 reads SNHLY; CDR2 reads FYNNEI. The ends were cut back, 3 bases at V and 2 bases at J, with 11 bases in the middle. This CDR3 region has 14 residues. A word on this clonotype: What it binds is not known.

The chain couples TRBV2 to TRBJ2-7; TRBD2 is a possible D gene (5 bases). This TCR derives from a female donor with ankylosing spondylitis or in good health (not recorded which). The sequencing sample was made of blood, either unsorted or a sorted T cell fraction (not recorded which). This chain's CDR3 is CASSDGVGPYEQYF. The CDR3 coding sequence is TGTGCCAGCAGTGACGGGGTTGGTCCCTACGAGCAGTACTTC.